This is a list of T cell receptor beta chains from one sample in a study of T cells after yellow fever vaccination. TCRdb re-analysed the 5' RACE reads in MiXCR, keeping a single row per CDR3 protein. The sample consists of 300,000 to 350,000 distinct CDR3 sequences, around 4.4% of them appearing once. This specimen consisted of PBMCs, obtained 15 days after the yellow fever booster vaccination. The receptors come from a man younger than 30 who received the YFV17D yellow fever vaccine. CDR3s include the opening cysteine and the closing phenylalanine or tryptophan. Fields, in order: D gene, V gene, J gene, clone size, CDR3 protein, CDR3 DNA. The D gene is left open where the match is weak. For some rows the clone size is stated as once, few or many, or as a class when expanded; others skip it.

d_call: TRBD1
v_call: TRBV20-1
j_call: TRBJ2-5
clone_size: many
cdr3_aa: CSARDHLGTGGQETQYF
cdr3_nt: TGCAGTGCTAGAGACCACCTCGGGACAGGGGGCCAAGAGACCCAGTACTTC

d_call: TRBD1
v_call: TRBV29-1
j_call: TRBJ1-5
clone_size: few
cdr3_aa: CSVGQYNQPQHF
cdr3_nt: TGCAGCGTGGGACAGTACAATCAGCCCCAGCATTTT

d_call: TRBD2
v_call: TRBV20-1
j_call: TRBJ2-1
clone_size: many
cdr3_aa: CSANGASGVVDNEQFF
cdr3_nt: TGCAGTGCTAATGGGGCTAGCGGGGTAGTCGACAATGAGCAGTTCTTC

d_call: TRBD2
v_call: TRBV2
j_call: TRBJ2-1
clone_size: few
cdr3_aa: CATVAGVYNEQFF
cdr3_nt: TGTGCCACCGTAGCGGGGGTATACAATGAGCAGTTCTTC

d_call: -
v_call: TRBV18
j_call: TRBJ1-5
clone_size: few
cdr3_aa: CASSTGGTNNNQPQHF
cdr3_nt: TGTGCCAGCTCAACCGGGGGGACAAATAACAATCAGCCCCAGCATTTT

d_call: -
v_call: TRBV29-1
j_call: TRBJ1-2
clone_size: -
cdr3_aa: CSVDDQADGYGYTF
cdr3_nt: TGCAGCGTTGACGACCAGGCGGACGGCTATGGCTACACCTTC

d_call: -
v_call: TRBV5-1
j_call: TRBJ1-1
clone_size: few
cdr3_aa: CASSLEGGWNTEAFF
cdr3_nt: TGCGCCAGCAGCTTGGAGGGGGGATGGAACACTGAAGCTTTCTTT

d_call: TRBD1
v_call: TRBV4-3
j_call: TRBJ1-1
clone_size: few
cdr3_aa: CASSHGTGTTEAFF
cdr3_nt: TGCGCCAGCAGCCATGGGACAGGGACCACTGAAGCTTTCTTT

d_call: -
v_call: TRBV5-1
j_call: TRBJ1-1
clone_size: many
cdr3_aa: CASSSPGYPSWSTEAFF
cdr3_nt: TGCGCCAGCAGCTCTCCGGGATATCCCTCGTGGAGCACTGAAGCTTTCTTT

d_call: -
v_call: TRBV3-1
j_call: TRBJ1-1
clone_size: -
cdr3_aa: CASSQILGGAEAFF
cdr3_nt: TGTGCCAGCAGCCAAATTCTGGGGGGGGCTGAAGCTTTCTTT

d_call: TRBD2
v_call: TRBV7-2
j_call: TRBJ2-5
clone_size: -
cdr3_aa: CASTSGGGPQETQYF
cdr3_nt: TGTGCCAGCACCTCGGGGGGAGGTCCTCAAGAGACCCAGTACTTC

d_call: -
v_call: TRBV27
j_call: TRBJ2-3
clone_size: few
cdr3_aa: CASSAGSLVTQYF
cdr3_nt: TGTGCCAGCAGTGCGGGGTCCTTGGTTACGCAGTATTTT

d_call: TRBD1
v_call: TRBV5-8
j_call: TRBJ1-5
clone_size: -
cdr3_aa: CASSNGQGNQPQHF
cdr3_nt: TGTGCCAGCAGTAATGGACAGGGGAATCAGCCCCAGCATTTT

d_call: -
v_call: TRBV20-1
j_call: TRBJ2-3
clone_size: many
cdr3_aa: CSARDPPTDTQYF
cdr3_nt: TGCAGTGCTAGAGATCCCCCCACAGATACGCAGTATTTT

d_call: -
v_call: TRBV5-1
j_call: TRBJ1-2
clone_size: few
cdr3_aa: CASSPELGRYGYTF
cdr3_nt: TGCGCCAGCAGCCCTGAACTGGGGCGCTATGGCTACACCTTC

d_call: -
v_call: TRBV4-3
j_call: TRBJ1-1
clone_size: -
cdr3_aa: CASSQAAGTEAFF
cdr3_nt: TGCGCCAGCAGCCAAGCCGCGGGCACTGAAGCTTTCTTT

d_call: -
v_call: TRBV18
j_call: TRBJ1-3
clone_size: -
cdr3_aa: CASSPRTDEGNTIYF
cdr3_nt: TGTGCCAGCTCACCCCGGACAGACGAAGGAAACACCATATATTTT

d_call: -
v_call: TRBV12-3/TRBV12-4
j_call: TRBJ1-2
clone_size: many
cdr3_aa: CASSFVQAGYTF
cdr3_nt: TGTGCCAGCAGTTTTGTCCAGGCTGGCTACACCTTC

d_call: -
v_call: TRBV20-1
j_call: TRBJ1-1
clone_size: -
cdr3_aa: CSARGNMPEAFF
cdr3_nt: TGCAGTGCTAGAGGGAATATGCCTGAAGCTTTCTTT

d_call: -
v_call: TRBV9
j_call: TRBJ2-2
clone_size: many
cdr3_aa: CASSPRGSGKTGELFF
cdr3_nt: TGTGCCAGCAGCCCCCGGGGTAGCGGTAAGACCGGGGAGCTGTTTTTT

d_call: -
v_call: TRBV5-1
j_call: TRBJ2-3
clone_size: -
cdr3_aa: CASAGQEDTQYF
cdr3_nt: TGCGCCAGCGCAGGGCAGGAAGATACGCAGTATTTT

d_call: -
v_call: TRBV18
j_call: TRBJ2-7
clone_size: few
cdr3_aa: CASSLQQGKEGNEQYF
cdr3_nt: TGTGCCAGCTCACTACAACAGGGAAAGGAAGGTAACGAGCAGTACTTC

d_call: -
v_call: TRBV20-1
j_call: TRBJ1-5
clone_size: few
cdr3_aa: CSARDTQSGQPQHF
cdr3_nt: TGCAGTGCTCGGGACACCCAATCGGGTCAGCCCCAGCATTTT

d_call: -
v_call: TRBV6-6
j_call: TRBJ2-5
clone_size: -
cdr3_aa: CASSRKSLQETQYF
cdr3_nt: TGTGCCAGCAGCCGCAAATCTTTACAAGAGACCCAGTACTTC

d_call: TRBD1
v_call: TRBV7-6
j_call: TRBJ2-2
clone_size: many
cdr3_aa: CASSFDREAVPGELFF
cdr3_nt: TGTGCCAGCAGCTTCGACAGGGAAGCGGTCCCCGGGGAGCTGTTTTTT

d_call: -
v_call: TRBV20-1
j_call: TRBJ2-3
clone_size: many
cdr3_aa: CSARDGQLKRAGTDTQYF
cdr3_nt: TGCAGTGCTAGAGATGGTCAATTGAAGAGGGCCGGCACAGATACGCAGTATTTT

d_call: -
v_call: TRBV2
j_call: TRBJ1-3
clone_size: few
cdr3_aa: CASRQDPSGNTIYF
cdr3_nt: TGTGCCTCCAGGCAAGACCCCTCTGGAAACACCATATATTTT

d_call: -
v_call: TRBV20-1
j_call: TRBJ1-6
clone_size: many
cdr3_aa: CSATAGVGSYNSPLHF
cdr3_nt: TGCAGTGCCACGGCCGGAGTCGGCTCCTATAATTCACCCCTCCACTTT

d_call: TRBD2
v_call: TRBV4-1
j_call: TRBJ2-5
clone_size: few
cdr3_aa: CASSPLRRGGEETQYF
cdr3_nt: TGCGCCAGCAGCCCCTTGCGGCGGGGGGGTGAAGAGACCCAGTACTTC

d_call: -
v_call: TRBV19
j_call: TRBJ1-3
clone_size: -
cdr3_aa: CASSPGHHGNTIYF
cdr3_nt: TGTGCCAGTAGCCCGGGACACCACGGAAACACCATATATTTT

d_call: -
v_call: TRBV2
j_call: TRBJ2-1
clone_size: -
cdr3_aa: CASSEVGDEQFF
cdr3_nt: TGTGCCAGCAGTGAAGTAGGTGATGAGCAGTTCTTC

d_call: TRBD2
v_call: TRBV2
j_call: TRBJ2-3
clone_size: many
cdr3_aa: CASNGRAGGNTQYF
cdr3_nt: TGTGCCAGCAATGGACGGGCGGGGGGCAATACGCAGTATTTT

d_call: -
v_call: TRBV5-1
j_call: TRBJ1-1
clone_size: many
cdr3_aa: CASSASTEAFF
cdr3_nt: TGCGCCAGCAGCGCCTCCACTGAAGCTTTCTTT

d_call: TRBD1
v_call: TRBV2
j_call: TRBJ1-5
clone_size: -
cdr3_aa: CASGPQRRDRVVGSNQPQHF
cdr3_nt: TGTGCCAGCGGACCTCAACGCCGGGACAGGGTAGTAGGAAGCAATCAGCCCCAGCATTTT

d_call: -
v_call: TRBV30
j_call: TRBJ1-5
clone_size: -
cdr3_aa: CAWSLIQGRDQPQHF
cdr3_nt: TGTGCCTGGAGCCTCATACAGGGTAGGGATCAGCCCCAGCATTTT

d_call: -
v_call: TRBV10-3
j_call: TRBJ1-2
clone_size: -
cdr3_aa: CAISESSETYGYTF
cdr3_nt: TGTGCCATCAGTGAGTCTTCAGAGACCTATGGCTACACCTTC

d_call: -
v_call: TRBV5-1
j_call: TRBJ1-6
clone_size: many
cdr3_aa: CASRRTGLEDSPLHF
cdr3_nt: TGCGCCAGCAGAAGAACGGGGTTAGAGGATTCACCCCTCCACTTT

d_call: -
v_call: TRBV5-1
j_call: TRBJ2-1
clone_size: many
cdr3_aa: CASSGRDHLEQFF
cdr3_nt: TGCGCCAGCAGCGGCCGGGACCACTTAGAGCAGTTCTTC

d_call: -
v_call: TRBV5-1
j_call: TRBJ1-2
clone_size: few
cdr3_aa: CASSLGTAFAGYTF
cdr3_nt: TGCGCCAGCAGCTTGGGGACCGCTTTCGCCGGCTACACCTTC

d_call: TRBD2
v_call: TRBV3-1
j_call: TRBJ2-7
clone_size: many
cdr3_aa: CASSPPPSSGTYEQYF
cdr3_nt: TGTGCCAGCAGCCCGCCCCCCTCTAGCGGAACCTACGAGCAGTACTTC

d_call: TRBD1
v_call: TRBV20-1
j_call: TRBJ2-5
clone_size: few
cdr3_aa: CSARAGQTKETQYF
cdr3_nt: TGCAGTGCTAGAGCGGGACAGACGAAAGAGACCCAGTACTTC

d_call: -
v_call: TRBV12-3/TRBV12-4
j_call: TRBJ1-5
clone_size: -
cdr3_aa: CASSRDKHQPQHF
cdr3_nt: TGTGCCAGCAGTCGTGACAAGCATCAGCCCCAGCATTTT

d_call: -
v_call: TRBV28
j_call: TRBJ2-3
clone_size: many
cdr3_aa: CASSPPGVRSPGTQYF
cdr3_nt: TGTGCCAGCAGTCCCCCGGGAGTACGAAGTCCGGGTACGCAGTATTTT

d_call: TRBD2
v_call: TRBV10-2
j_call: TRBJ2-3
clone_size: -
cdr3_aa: CASILAGRADTQYF
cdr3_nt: TGCGCCAGCATACTAGCGGGGAGAGCAGATACGCAGTATTTT

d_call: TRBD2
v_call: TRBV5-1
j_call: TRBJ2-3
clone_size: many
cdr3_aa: CASSLALAGNTDTQYF
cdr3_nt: TGCGCCAGCAGCTTGGCGTTAGCGGGAAACACAGATACGCAGTATTTT

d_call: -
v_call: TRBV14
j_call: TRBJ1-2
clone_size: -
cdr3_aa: CASSRSNYGYTF
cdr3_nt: TGTGCCAGCTCAAGGTCAAACTATGGCTACACCTTC

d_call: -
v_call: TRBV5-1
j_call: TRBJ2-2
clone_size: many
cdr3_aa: CASSPYRDGGVKFF
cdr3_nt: TGCGCCAGCAGCCCGTATCGGGACGGTGGGGTGAAGTTTTTT

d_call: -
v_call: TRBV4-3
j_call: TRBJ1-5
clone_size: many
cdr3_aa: CASSQMGSRGDQPQHF
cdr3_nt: TGCGCCAGCAGCCAGATGGGATCCAGGGGAGACCAGCCCCAGCATTTT

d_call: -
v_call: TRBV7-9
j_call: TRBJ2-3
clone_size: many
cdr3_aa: CASSSDGREGTDTQYF
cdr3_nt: TGTGCCAGCAGCTCCGATGGCAGGGAAGGCACAGATACGCAGTATTTT

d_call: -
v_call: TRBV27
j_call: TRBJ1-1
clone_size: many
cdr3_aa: CASKGQGGTEAFF
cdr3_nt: TGTGCCAGCAAAGGCCAGGGAGGCACTGAAGCTTTCTTT

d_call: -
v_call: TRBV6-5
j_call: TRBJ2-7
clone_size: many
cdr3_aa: CASRGQVAYEQYF
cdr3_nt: TGTGCCAGCCGGGGGCAGGTGGCCTACGAGCAGTACTTC

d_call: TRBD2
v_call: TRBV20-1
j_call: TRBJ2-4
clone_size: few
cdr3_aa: CSAPKSGGNIQYF
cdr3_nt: TGCAGTGCTCCCAAGTCGGGGGGAAACATTCAGTACTTC

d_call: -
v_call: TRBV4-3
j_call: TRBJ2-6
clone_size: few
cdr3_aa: CASSQVRFQTVPHPPGANVLTF
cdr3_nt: TGCGCCAGCAGCCAAGTTAGGTTCCAGACGGTACCCCACCCTCCTGGGGCCAACGTCCTGACTTTC

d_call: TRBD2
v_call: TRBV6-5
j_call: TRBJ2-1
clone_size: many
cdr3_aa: CASSYSGLAGGAVRFF
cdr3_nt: TGTGCCAGCAGTTACTCCGGACTAGCGGGGGGCGCCGTGCGGTTCTTC

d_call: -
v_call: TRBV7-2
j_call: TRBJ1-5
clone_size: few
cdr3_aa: CASSFGSGVSNQPQHF
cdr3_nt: TGTGCCAGCAGCTTCGGTTCCGGGGTCAGCAATCAGCCCCAGCATTTT

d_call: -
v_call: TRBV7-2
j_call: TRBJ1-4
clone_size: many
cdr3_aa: CASSRSRVSNEKLFF
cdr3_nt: TGTGCCAGCAGCCGTTCCAGGGTCTCTAATGAAAAACTGTTTTTT

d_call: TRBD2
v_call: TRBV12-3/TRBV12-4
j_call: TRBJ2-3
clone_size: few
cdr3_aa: CASSSSGAPDTQYF
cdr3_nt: TGTGCCAGCAGCTCCAGCGGGGCCCCAGATACGCAGTATTTT

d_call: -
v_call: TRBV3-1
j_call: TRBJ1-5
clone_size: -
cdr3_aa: CASRRNRVEDNQPQHF
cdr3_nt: TGTGCCAGCAGGCGTAACAGGGTGGAGGACAATCAGCCCCAGCATTTT

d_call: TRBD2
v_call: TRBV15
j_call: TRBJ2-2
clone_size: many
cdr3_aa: CATRLAGNTGELFF
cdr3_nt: TGTGCCACAAGACTAGCGGGGAACACCGGGGAGCTGTTTTTT

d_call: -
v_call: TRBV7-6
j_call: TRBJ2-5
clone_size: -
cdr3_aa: CASSRQDQTQYF
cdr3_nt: TGTGCCAGCAGCCGTCAGGATCAGACCCAGTACTTC